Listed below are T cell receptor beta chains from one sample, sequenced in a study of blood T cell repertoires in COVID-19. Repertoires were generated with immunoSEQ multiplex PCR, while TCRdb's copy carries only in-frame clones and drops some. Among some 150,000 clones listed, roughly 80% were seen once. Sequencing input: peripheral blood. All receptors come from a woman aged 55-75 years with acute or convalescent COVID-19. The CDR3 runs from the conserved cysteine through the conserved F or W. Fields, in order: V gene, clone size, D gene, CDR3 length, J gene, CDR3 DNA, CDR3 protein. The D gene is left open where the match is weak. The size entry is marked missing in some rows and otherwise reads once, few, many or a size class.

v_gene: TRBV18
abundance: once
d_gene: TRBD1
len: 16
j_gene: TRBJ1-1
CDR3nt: TGTGCCAGCTCGCGGTTTGACAGGGATATGAACACTGAAGCTTTCTTT
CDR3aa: CASSRFDRDMNTEAFF

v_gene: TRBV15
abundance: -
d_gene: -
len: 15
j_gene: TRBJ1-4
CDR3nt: TGTGCCACCAGTCGAGCTGGGGCAGGGGACGAAAAACTGTTTTTT
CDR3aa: CATSRAGAGDEKLFF

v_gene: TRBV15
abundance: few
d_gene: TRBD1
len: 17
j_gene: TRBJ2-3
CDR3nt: TGTGCCACCAGCTCGGACCGGGACAGGGGGAGGACAGATACGCAGTATTTT
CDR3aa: CATSSDRDRGRTDTQYF

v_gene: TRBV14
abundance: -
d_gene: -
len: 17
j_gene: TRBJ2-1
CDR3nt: TGTGCCAGCAGCCAAGAGCCCTCGTACGGCTCCTACAATGAGCAGTTCTTC
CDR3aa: CASSQEPSYGSYNEQFF

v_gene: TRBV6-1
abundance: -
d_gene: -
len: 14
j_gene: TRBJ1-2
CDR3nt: TGTGCCAGCAGTGACAGGGGATGGAACTATGGCTACACCTTC
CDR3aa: CASSDRGWNYGYTF

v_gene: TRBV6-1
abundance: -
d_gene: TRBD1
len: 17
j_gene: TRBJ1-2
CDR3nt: TGTGCCAGCAGTGTCGACGGGACAGGGACCACTAACTATGGCTACACCTTC
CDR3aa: CASSVDGTGTTNYGYTF

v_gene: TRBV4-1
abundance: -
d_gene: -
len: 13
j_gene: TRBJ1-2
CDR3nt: TGCGCCAGCAGCCAAGACAGGGGTCATGGCTACACCTTC
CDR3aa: CASSQDRGHGYTF

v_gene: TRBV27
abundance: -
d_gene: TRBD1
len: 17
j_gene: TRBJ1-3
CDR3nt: TGTGCCAGCAGCACAATCCAGGGGGCGAGAGATGGAAACACCATATATTTT
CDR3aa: CASSTIQGARDGNTIYF

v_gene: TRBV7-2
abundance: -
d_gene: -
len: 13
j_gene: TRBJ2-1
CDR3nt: TGTGCCAGCAGCTTGAGGAAGGTCAATGAGCAGTTCTTC
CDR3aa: CASSLRKVNEQFF

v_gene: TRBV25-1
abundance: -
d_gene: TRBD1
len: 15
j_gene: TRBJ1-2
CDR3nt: TGTGCCAGCAGTGAGGAGGGACAGGCCTATTATGGCTACACCTTC
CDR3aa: CASSEEGQAYYGYTF

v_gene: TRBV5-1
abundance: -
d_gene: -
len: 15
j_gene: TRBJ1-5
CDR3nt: TGCGCCAGCAGCAACGGGATGATAGCAGGTCAGCCCCAGCATTTT
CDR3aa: CASSNGMIAGQPQHF

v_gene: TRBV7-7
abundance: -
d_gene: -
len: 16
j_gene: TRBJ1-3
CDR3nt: TGTGCTAGCAGCTCCGGCCCGGGGTTTTCTGGAAACACCATATATTTT
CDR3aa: CASSSGPGFSGNTIYF